This T cell receptor (beta chain) appears in the sequencing data of a study of shared clonotypes between healthy human individuals (dated by TCRdb to about 2020). About the investigation overall: The cohort included three men and a couple of women between 18 and 49 years of age. For each donor, CD4 naive and CD4 memory were each given three plates, CD8 naive was given two plates, and CD8 memory was given one plate. To estimate repertoire size and how much clonotype sharing occurs between individuals, the study deeply sequenced the blood TCR repertoires of roughly 5 healthy adults. Libraries were prepared and TCR repertoires were sequenced by different laboratories using diverse techniques, in order to increase sequencing depth and limit assay-specific biases. Between about 0.94 and 8.9 billion PBMCs per donor were obtained by leukapheresis. General conclusions and limits of the study: Only blood was sampled, and tissue TCR repertoires likely differ from those in blood. Naive subsets generally had larger estimated clonotype richness than memory subsets did. Based on pairwise subsampling, the degree of clonotype sharing among donors was expected to be affected by sequencing depth. Because the study included only a small number of donors, the genetic and exposure-history diversity represented was limited. Even with the large sequencing depth, rarefaction of the sorted-subset datasets indicated that sequencing was incomplete. When a few donors were compared, the shared fraction of clonotypes was around 5.1% for naive CD4, roughly 3.4% for naive CD8, roughly 2.5% for memory CD4, and roughly 0.43% for memory CD8. Clonotypes shared by all four sorted-subset donors showed higher generation probabilities than non-shared clonotypes.

Using the deep immunoSEQ assay, TCR CDR3 regions were amplified from genomic DNA by multiplex PCR. Genomic DNA extracted from each cell subset was distributed evenly over all wells of several immunoSEQ 96-well plates, and each plate served as one replicate. Each replicate PCR for sorted subsets received about 200 ng genomic DNA, equal to 30,000 or so T cell genomes. The purified libraries were quantified using a Qubit 3.0 fluorometer, sized with a Bioanalyzer 2100, and then quantified again using the KAPA Library Quantification kit. Every immunoSEQ 96-well plate was sequenced on a dedicated single-read 150-cycle Illumina NextSeq 550 flow cell. The authors' pipeline ran thus. The immunoSEQ output contained only junctional sequences without quality scores, so filtering could not match that applied to full-length reads. To assign V/J genes and CDR3, sequences were annotated against IMGT germline references using PyIR, a Python wrapper for IgBLAST v1.9. Reads were removed for weak V/J assignments (E-value above 1e-6), missing CDR3, stop codons, out-of-frame junctions, or ambiguous translated residues. V3J clonotypes were defined as sequences sharing an identical inferred V gene, J gene, and CDR3 amino acid sequence. To compute the percentage overlap between repertoires, the number of shared unique clonotypes was divided by the size of the smaller repertoire. RTK rarefaction, the Chao1 estimator, and Recon v2.1 estimates of unobserved clonotypes were used to assess repertoire richness. Generation probabilities for all TCRbeta clonotypes obtained by the gDNA method from a handful of donors were computed using OLGA. TCRdb took over this immuneACCESS table, retaining in-frame rearrangements with V and J assigned. Such tables are incomplete; in checked studies, under half of the missing clones stem from an unresolved V gene, and the remainder is unexplained. From that table come the V and J calls and clone size; the DNA was used to work out D and trimming. Here the sample has some 2.4 million clones; approximately 93% occur a single time. Of the sample, more than 0.35% is held by the ten largest clones.

The donors were healthy, HIV-negative adults who had no recently reported acute infections or vaccinations. Every donor was a Caucasian adult residing in Nashville, Tennessee, USA. CD4+ T cells were enriched by magnetic negative selection; naive cells were then positively selected on CD45RA, and the negative fraction formed the memory subset. After blood collection by leukapheresis, PBMCs were isolated using Ficoll-Histopaque density gradient centrifugation and then cryopreserved in the vapor phase of liquid nitrogen. Analytical flow cytometry was used to check the purity and quantity of each magnetically sorted T cell population. Genomic DNA was isolated from every sorted fraction and measured by UV absorbance on a Nanodrop 2000c. Concerning this clone: The antigen it recognizes is unknown. Qualities for individual bases were not recorded, and no much larger clone is one base off.

The sequence was collected from a man aged 18 to 29 in good health. Some clones in this sample may be carry-over from other donors' samples. The sample consisted of naive CD4+ T cells from PBMCs. The cell subset or site tag for this specimen amounts to: CD45RA+ positively selected.

CDR3 reads: CASSLGRGTTASYYGYTF. The DNA sequence is as follows: TGTGCCAGCAGCTTAGGTCGAGGGACTACCGCCTCGTACTATGGCTACACCTTC. The V and J segments used are TRBV11-2 and TRBJ1-2; D gene: possibly TRBD1, on 5 matching bases. A distance of 21 bases separates the germline ends of V and J, which lose 1 base and 3 bases respectively. The CDR3 starts with the cysteine, ends with the phenylalanine, and has 18 residues. This entry keeps only the CDR3 DNA: 54 bases, framed from base 1. The germline V gene provides CDR1 SGHAT and CDR2 FQNNGV.